Below, 5 T cell receptor beta chains from the same sample are listed, as sequenced in a study of cytomegalovirus exposure and HLA in healthy donors. It was with 60 Vbeta and 13 Jbeta primers that the PCR ran. The method was immunoSEQ multiplex PCR; TCRdb's version includes in-frame clones alone and lacks a portion of them. In the table there are over 110,000 clones, approximately 82% of which are singletons. Sequences were obtained from PBMCs. The receptors derive from a woman aged 60-70 years in good health and CMV-seropositive.

The rearrangement links TRBV7-2 to TRBJ1-1; perhaps TRBD1 as D (5 bases). The CDR3 is 15 residues long. Trimming removed 1 base from V and 0 bases from J, with 9 bases in between. The germline gives CDR1 SGHTA, CDR2 FQGNSA. CDR3 DNA: TGTGCCAGCAGCTTAGAGGGGCCCATGAACACTGAAGCTTTCTTT. Translation gives CASSLEGPMNTEAFF.

The rearrangement joins TRBV27 to TRBJ2-3; 7 nucleotides agree with TRBD2. The CDR3 totals 15 residues. Looked up from germline, CDR1 is MNHEY and CDR2 is SMNVEV (reference sequence). The ends lost 5 bases at V and 4 bases at J; junction bases unmatched: 9. As DNA, the CDR3 is TGTGCCAGCAGTAAACGGGGCGGGAGTTCAGATACGCAGTATTTT. It encodes CASSKRGGSSDTQYF.

The chain combines TRBV6-5 with TRBJ1-2; no definite D call. The germline V gene has CDR1 MNHEY and CDR2 SVGAGI. This CDR3 comprises 13 residues. V was trimmed by 6 bases and J by 6 bases, leaving 14 bases between them. In DNA, the CDR3 is TGTGCCAGCAGCACTTTAAACAGAGATGGCTACACCTTC. Amino acids: CASSTLNRDGYTF.

This clone has only a few counts. The chain couples TRBV5-1 to TRBJ2-1, with 8 bases fitting TRBD1. The length of the CDR3 is 16 residues. CDR1 and CDR2 (germline): SGHRS, YFSETQ. J gave up 0 bases and V 2 bases, and 4 bases lay outside the gene matches. In nucleotides, the CDR3 is TGCGCCAGCAGCTTCGTTACAGGGGGCTCCTACAATGAGCAGTTCTTC. Protein sequence: CASSFVTGGSYNEQFF.

The chain employs TRBV7-8 and TRBJ2-3; 9 bases agree with TRBD2. The CDR3 totals 18 residues. Trimming at V came to 1 base and at J to 0 bases, leaving 8 bases not matched to a gene. CDR1 is SGHVS and CDR2 is FQNEAQ in the germline V gene. CDR3 sequence (DNA): TGTGCCAGCAGCTTAGGCCCTCGACTAGCGGTTAGCACAGATACGCAGTATTTT. It translates to CASSLGPRLAVSTDTQYF.